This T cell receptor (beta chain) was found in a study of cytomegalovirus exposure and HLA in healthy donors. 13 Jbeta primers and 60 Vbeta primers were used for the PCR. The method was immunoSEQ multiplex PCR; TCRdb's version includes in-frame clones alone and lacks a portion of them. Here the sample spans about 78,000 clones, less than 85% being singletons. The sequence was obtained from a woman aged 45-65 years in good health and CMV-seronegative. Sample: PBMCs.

The CDR3 nucleotides read TGTGCCAGCAGGCTGGCGGTTAGCGGCTACACCTTC. It is translated as CASRLAVSGYTF. This chain uses TRBV6-5 with TRBJ1-2; no firm D call. The germline V and J ends were trimmed by 6 bases and 8 bases, with 13 bases remaining between them. Germline values: CDR1 MNHEY, CDR2 SVGAGI. The CDR3 extends over 12 amino acids.